The table lists the clone carrying this TCR beta chain with many counts. Antigen: not known. Each CDR3 protein gets one entry after TCRdb re-called the multiplex PCR reads with MiXCR. The sample lists 14,000 to 15,000 distinct CDR3 sequences; around 47% were seen once. The data were taken from a study of breast tumors, draining lymph nodes, adjacent tissues. Overall study findings and caveats: Most tumor T cells seemingly derive from lymph node, then expand in tumor. Compared with lymph nodes, tumors were less diverse; compared with nontumor tissue, more. Compared with basal-like, luminal-like tumors shared significantly more repertoire with nontumor tissue.

V was clipped by 5 bases and J by 5 bases; unmatched bases: 5. This CDR3 region has 13 residues. CDR1 and CDR2 from the germline V gene are SGHRS and YFSETQ. The chain links TRBV5-1 to TRBJ2-7, with 9 positions matching TRBD2. The sequencing sample was made of tumor-adjacent breast tissue. The clonotype originates from a female donor with breast cancer. Some clones in this sample may be carry-over from other donors' samples. The CDR3 DNA reads TGCGCCAGCAGGACGGGACTAGCCGACGAGCAGTACTTC. As protein: CASRTGLADEQYF.